Below, 8 T cell receptor beta chains from the same sample are listed, as sequenced in a study of post-analysis software for immune sequencing data (dated by TCRdb to the mid-2010s). What the authors observed across the whole study: Patients showed significantly higher frequencies than controls for about five TRBV segments, among them TRBV5-6, TRBV5-1 and TRBV20-1.

These receptors lack a known antigen. The library was obtained by PCR. Sequencing instrument: Illumina HiSeq 2500. To reduce PCR and sequencing biases, unique molecular identifiers were built into the TCR beta cDNA libraries. Clones were called with MiXCR by TCRdb after fastp trimmed the public reads at Q25, and only in-frame beta chains were retained. Rows merge per CDR3 protein into single entries with the most common DNA and genes. Counted in this sample were roughly 730,000 distinct CDR3 sequences; 25% to 30% of them appeared once. The ten largest clones represent around 0.6% of the sample. What was sequenced was blood. These TCRs come from a girl aged 5-17 years with multiple sclerosis.

This clonotype appeared many times. The chain combines TRBV7-2 with TRBJ2-3; a weak D match, TRBD2 (6 bases). Trimming stripped 1 base from V and 5 bases from J, with 16 bases between. Looked up from germline, CDR1 is SGHTA and CDR2 is FQGNSA. The CDR3 is 16 residues long. The CDR3 region is CASSLGAGEGVDTQYF. CDR3 DNA: TGTGCCAGCAGCTTAGGAGCGGGCGAGGGTGTAGATACGCAGTATTTT.

This clonotype appeared a single time. The chain combines TRBV4-1 with TRBJ1-6; 9 bases fit TRBD1. The germline gives CDR1 MGHRA, CDR2 YSYEKL. The CDR3 extends over 17 amino acids. J lost 10 bases, V lost 4 bases, and 14 bases had no gene match. DNA of the CDR3: TGCGCCAGCAGCCCAGTCCGGGGGGGGACAGGGTTCTCACCCCTCCACTTT. This codes for CASSPVRGGTGFSPLHF.

V is TRBV15 and J is TRBJ2-3, with D unclear. The germline V gene encodes CDR1 LNHNV and CDR2 YYDKDF (reference sequence). V shed 5 bases and J shed 2 bases, with 8 bases lying between them. The CDR3 runs to 13 residues. Here the CDR3 reads CATSRADTDTQYF. The CDR3 DNA reads TGTGCCACCAGCCGGGCAGACACAGATACGCAGTATTTT.

Notes on this clonotype: A junction boundary mismatches the germline segment, possibly from a read error. The V and J genes are TRBV15 and TRBJ2-2, with D perhaps matching TRBD1 (5 bases). The CDR3 is 14 residues long. Germline CDR1 reads LNHNV; CDR2 reads YYDKDF (reference sequence). The CDR3 sequence: CATRTGPNTGELFF. The CDR3 nucleotides are TGTGCCACCAGAACAGGCCCGAATACCGGGGAGCTGTTTTTT. Full variable domain (missing parts from reference TRBV15 and TRBJ2-2): DAMVIQNPRYQVTQFGKPVTLSCSQTLNHNVMYWYQQKSSQAPKLLFHYYDKDFNNEADTPDNFQSRRPNTSFCFLDIRSPGLGDTAMYLCATRTGPNTGELFFGEGSRLTVL.

The chain recombines TRBV24-1 with TRBJ2-1; no clear D gene. CDR3 length: 17 amino acids. The germline CDR1 and CDR2 sequences are KGHDR and SFDVKD. V lost 5 bases and J lost 9, with 25 bases in between. The chain's CDR3 is CATSGLVGDEILGEQFF. The CDR3 DNA follows: TGTGCCACCAGTGGCCTAGTAGGTGATGAGATTTTGGGTGAGCAGTTCTTC.

V usage is TRBV4-3 and J usage is TRBJ2-2; 10 bases align to TRBD1. CDR3 length: 18 amino acids. Germline assignment: CDR1 LGHNA and CDR2 YSLEER. J was trimmed by 4 bases and V by 0 bases; bases with no gene match: 8. CDR3 DNA sequence: TGCGCCAGCAGCCAAGATCGAAGACAGGGGGCTATCACCGGGGAGCTGTTTTTT. Amino acids: CASSQDRRQGAITGELFF.

V is TRBV24-1 and J is TRBJ2-3; the match to TRBD2 covers 10 bases. Germline CDR1 reads KGHDR; CDR2 reads SFDVKD. V was clipped by 10 bases and J by 0 bases; unmatched bases: 15. The CDR3 covers 18 residues. CDR3 nucleotides: TGTGCCACGCTTCCTAGCGGGAGCGAAGCAACAAGCACAGATACGCAGTATTTT. Its protein is CATLPSGSEATSTDTQYF.

This clonotype was recorded many times. The chain recombines TRBV15 with TRBJ2-7; 7 nucleotides line up with TRBD1. CDR3 size: 16 residues. Trimming cost V 3 bases and J 3 bases; bases outside gene matches: 11. The germline V gene has CDR1 LNHNV and CDR2 YYDKDF (reference sequence). CDR3 nucleotide sequence: TGTGCCACCAGCAGGAAACGACAGGGAACAGACTACGAGCAGTACTTC. Translated: CATSRKRQGTDYEQYF.